This T cell receptor (beta chain) was obtained from a study of blood T cells in healthy people across ages. The germline gives CDR1 GTSNPN, CDR2 SVGIG (reference sequence). CDR3 size: 14 residues. Trimming shortened V by 0 bases and J by 5 bases, and 14 bases separated the two germline ends. A second about 6 to 11 cycle PCR used barcoded and J-beta primers. One entry per CDR3 protein, called by TCRdb with MiXCR from the 5' RACE reads. The sample consists of hundreds of thousands of distinct CDR3 sequences, roughly 35% of them appearing once. The chain links TRBV30 to TRBJ2-7; D ambiguous. The source material was blood. This clonotype originated in a man in his late teens or twenties in good health. CDR3 in amino acids: CAWSVLSVVNEQYF. The CDR3 region has the DNA TGTGCCTGGAGTGTACTGTCAGTAGTCAACGAGCAGTACTTC.